This T cell receptor beta chain was sequenced for a study of shared clonotypes between healthy human individuals. Trimming cost V 1 base and J 7 bases, with 15 bases left between them. The CDR3 is made up of 15 amino acids. Germline lookup yields CDR1 SGHTA and CDR2 FQGNSA. Splitting of each subset's genomic DNA was done evenly across several immunoSEQ plates. Sequencing was performed with immunoSEQ multiplex PCR; in TCRdb, only in-frame clones are kept and a portion is missing. The sample lists 2,500,000 or so clones; roughly 92% were seen once. Sequencing input: naive CD4+ T cells sorted from blood. Specified subset: CD45RA+ positively selected. The V and J genes are TRBV7-2 and TRBJ2-3; tentatively, D is TRBD2 (5 bases). This TCR was recovered from a man aged 18 to 29 in good health. CDR3 protein: CASSLEPGKQNTQYF. CDR3 nucleotides: TGTGCCAGCAGCTTAGAACCGGGGAAACAGAATACGCAGTATTTT.